This TCR beta chain was profiled in a study of blood T cell repertoires in COVID-19. Whole-study context: Spain, Italy and the United States supplied samples that represented acute and convalescent COVID-19. Sources were T cells, B-cell-depleted T cells, or PBMCs; the material itself was cDNA or gDNA.

V shed 7 bases and J shed 5 bases, with 12 bases lying between them. The germline V gene has CDR1 MNHEY and CDR2 SVGAGI. The CDR3 contains 14 residues. Here immunoSEQ multiplex PCR was the method, and the copy in TCRdb shows in-frame clones only, minus some. The repertoire holds 130,000 or so clones, with around four fifths as singletons. The clonotype comes from a man of 80 years or more with acute or convalescent COVID-19. The chain carries TRBV6-5 and TRBJ1-6, with D possibly matching TRBD1 (6 bases). The sample taken for sequencing was peripheral blood. CDR3 sequence (DNA): TGTGCCAGCAAAAGGACAGTCGATAATTCACCCCTCCACTTT. Protein: CASKRTVDNSPLHF.